Presented here are 5 T cell receptor beta chains from one specimen sequenced in a study of cytomegalovirus exposure and HLA in healthy donors. PCR was performed using 60 Vbeta and 13 Jbeta primers. Repertoires were generated with immunoSEQ multiplex PCR, while TCRdb's copy carries only in-frame clones and drops some. The sample lists more than 90,000 clones; 78% were seen once. Sequenced: PBMCs. The receptors derive from a woman aged 55-75 years in good health and CMV-seronegative.

The gene calls are TRBV6-6 and TRBJ1-2; D unresolved. V was cut by 3 bases and J by 3 bases, with 5 bases left in between. Germline loops: CDR1 MNHNY, CDR2 SVGAGI (reference sequence). CDR3 length equals 12 residues. The CDR3 DNA is TGTGCCAGCAGTTATGGGCACTATGGCTACACCTTC. It translates to CASSYGHYGYTF.

CDR3 amino acids: CASNGGQGLAQHF. CDR3 bases: TGTGCCAGCAACGGGGGGCAGGGGTTGGCCCAGCATTTT. The V gene is TRBV28, the J gene TRBJ1-5, with D maybe TRBD1 (6 bases). The germline V and J ends were trimmed by 7 bases and 11 bases, with 18 bases remaining between them. Germline V gene data show CDR1 as MDHEN and CDR2 as SYDVKM. The CDR3 extends over 13 amino acids.

The chain is built from TRBV19 and TRBJ1-5; weak D call: TRBD1 (6 bases). Germline lookup yields CDR1 LNHDA and CDR2 SQIVND (reference sequence). The CDR3 has 18 amino acids. Trimming stripped 5 bases from V and 4 bases from J, with 24 bases between. CDR3 loop: CASSYNAQGQIANQPQHF. DNA of the CDR3: TGTGCCAGTAGTTATAACGCACAAGGACAGATTGCAAATCAGCCCCAGCATTTT.

This clone was observed once. V is TRBV7-2 and J is TRBJ2-5; D possibly corresponds to TRBD2 (6 bases). Trimming cost V 3 bases and J 5 bases, with 13 bases left between them. Germline V gene sequence: CDR1 SGHTA, CDR2 FQGNSA. This CDR3 has 14 residues. CDR3 sequence reads: CASSFGGGSETQYF. The DNA of the CDR3 is TGTGCCAGCAGCTTCGGGGGAGGATCCGAGACCCAGTACTTC.

J is TRBJ2-3 and V is TRBV5-1; D is possibly TRBD1 (5 bases). The V and J ends lost 4 bases and 4 bases respectively, with 10 bases between them. CDR3 length equals 13 residues. Germline V gene data show CDR1 as SGHRS and CDR2 as YFSETQ. Here the CDR3 reads CASSVGAADTQYF. The CDR3 DNA is TGCGCCAGCAGCGTTGGGGCTGCAGATACGCAGTATTTT.